This entry features one T cell receptor beta chain sequence. Only a few counts were recorded for this clone. Its target antigen remains unknown. Base qualities were left out, and no much larger clone turns up one base away. Library prep was done by the immunoSEQ multiplex PCR assay. Here the immuneACCESS table is served through TCRdb, limited to in-frame sequences with V and J called. Missing clones are a known gap in these copies; in checked studies unresolved V genes cover under half, and the rest lacks a known reason. The sample has around 40,000 clones on record, about 77% of them singletons. More than 5% of the sample comes from the top ten. The data were taken from a study of chemoradiotherapy in HPV16-positive cancers (dated by TCRdb to the early 2020s). At the level of the whole study: Using functional T-cell assays on cells from a couple of HPV16-positive patients, the researchers defined candidate HPV-specific T-cell clones and common TCR motifs. The study asked whether T-cell immunity to the HPV oncoproteins E6 and E7 changes during chemoradiotherapy and whether this immunity affects survival. The candidate HPV-specific TCRs and motifs were subsequently tracked in TCR repertoires obtained from approximately 91 patients with HPV-related cancers.

Because repertoires were sampled repeatedly during chemoradiotherapy, clonal expansion in the tumor microenvironment could be followed. The paper's findings and limits, for the study overall: Improved recurrence-free survival in HPV16-positive patients was associated with expansion of HPV-responsive T cells during chemoradiotherapy. Expansion of candidate HPV-specific clones and E7-related TCR motifs was observed in the tumor microenvironment during treatment, whereas no such expansion was observed for non-HPV-specific T cells. The survival association was reported for HPV16-positive patients, and the functional definition of HPV-specific T cells was derived from only two HPV16-positive patients.

Here the sequenced sample was blood, taken from a patient who underwent chemoradiotherapy. The source is a human donor with HPV-associated anogenital cancer.

The sequenced DNA is TGTGCCAGCAGTGGGACAGGGGGTTACGAGCAGTACTTC. This gives the protein CASSGTGGYEQYF. The V and J segments used are TRBV2 and TRBJ2-7; TRBD1 lines up with 10 middle nucleotides. Inclusive of the bounding cysteine and phenylalanine, the CDR3 is 13 residues long. Only the CDR3 portion is preserved as DNA: 39 bases, with reading frame beginning at the first base. Unmatched junction bases come to 1, with V trimmed by 4 bases and J by 4 bases. From the germline V gene, CDR1 is SNHLY and CDR2 is FYNNEI.